These 3 T cell receptor beta chains were all obtained from the same sample, sequenced in a study of technical replicates of blood from several donors. Sequenced by immunoSEQ multiplex PCR; TCRdb stores in-frame clones only, minus some. Of under 100,000 clones listed, around 96% are singletons. Material for sequencing was T cells isolated from PBMCs. The receptors derive from a human donor in good health.

The V call is TRBV7-2, the J call TRBJ2-3, with 9 bases matching TRBD2. This CDR3 region has 16 residues. Germline CDR1 is SGHTA and CDR2 is FQGNSA. V was pared by 5 bases and J by 3 bases, with 9 bases of the junction left unmatched. The CDR3 region has the DNA TGTGCCAGCAGCCGTCGGAATAGCGGGAGAACAGATACGCAGTATTTT. It specifies CASSRRNSGRTDTQYF.

A few counts support this clone. This sequence joins TRBV30 and TRBJ2-1; 7 bases agree with TRBD2. The CDR3 length is 15 residues. The J segment lost 0 bases and the V segment lost 0 bases, leaving 2 bases of the junction unmatched. The V gene's germline CDR1 is GTSNPN and CDR2 SVGIG (reference sequence). The CDR3 nucleotides are TGTGCCTGGAGTGTATTAGCGGGCTCCTACAATGAGCAGTTCTTC. This gives the protein CAWSVLAGSYNEQFF.

The rearrangement uses TRBV7-7 and TRBJ2-1, with 12 positions matching TRBD2. CDR3 length: 18 residues. From germline, CDR1 is SSHAT and CDR2 FNYEAQ (reference sequence). Losses at the gene ends were 4 bases for V and 5 bases for J; bases not matched to a gene: 12. CDR3 amino acids: CASSSTPPASGGDNEQFF. Here the CDR3 DNA reads TGTGCCAGCAGCTCCACACCGCCGGCTAGCGGGGGGGACAATGAGCAGTTCTTC.